Included here is one TCR beta chain sequence, with context. As yet, its antigen is unknown. The CDR3 contains 13 residues. V was clipped by 7 bases and J by 5 bases, with 11 bases between them. Germline loops: CDR1 MNHEY, CDR2 SVGAGI. Sequenced by immunoSEQ multiplex PCR; TCRdb stores in-frame clones only, minus some. In the table there are some 62,000 clones, more than 70% of which are singletons. This record comes from a study of T cell responses to AZD1222 COVID-19 vaccine. Study findings and constraints: Spike regions recognized by vaccine-associated CD4 TCRs spanned the protein, led by 160-218 and 743-854.

This sequence joins TRBV6-5 and TRBJ2-2; D remains unclear. The receptor's source is an adult in good health. Specimen: peripheral blood, collected on day 0 of AZD1222 vaccination. The CDR3 here is CASTAPGTGELFF. CDR3 in DNA: TGTGCCAGCACCGCCCCCGGAACCGGGGAGCTGTTTTTT.